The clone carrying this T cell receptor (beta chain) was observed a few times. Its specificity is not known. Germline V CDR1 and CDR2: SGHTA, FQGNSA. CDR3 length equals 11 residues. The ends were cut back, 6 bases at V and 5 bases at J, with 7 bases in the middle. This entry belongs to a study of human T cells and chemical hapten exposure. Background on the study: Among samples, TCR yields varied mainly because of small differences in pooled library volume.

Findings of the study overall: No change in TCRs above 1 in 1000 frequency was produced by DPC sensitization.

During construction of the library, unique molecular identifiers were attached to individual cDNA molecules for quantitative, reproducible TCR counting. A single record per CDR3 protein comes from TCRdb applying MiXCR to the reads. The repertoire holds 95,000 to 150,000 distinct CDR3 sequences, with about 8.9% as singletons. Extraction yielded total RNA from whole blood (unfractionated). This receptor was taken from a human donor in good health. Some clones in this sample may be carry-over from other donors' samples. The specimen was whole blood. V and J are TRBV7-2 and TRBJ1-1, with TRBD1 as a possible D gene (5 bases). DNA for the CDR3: TGTGCCAGCAGGGCAGGGACTGAAGCTTTCTTT. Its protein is CASRAGTEAFF.